This section outlines one T cell receptor (beta chain) sequence together with its context. This sample is part of a study of blood T cell repertoires in COVID-19. Study context: The United States, Italy and Spain were the sources of the acute and convalescent COVID-19 samples.

Donors were grouped by their self-reported clinical history. Using immunoSEQ multiplex PCR, the repertoire was profiled, and TCRdb retains in-frame clones only, with some absent. The data contain about 240,000 clones, around 89% of them singletons. The receptor comes from a middle-aged man who had recovered from COVID-19. Sequencing was performed on PBMCs or T cells enriched from blood (not recorded which).

DNA of the CDR3: TGTGCCAGCAGTTCGCAGACAGGGTTCACTGAAGCTTTCTTT. Amino acids: CASSSQTGFTEAFF. The chain is built from TRBV27 and TRBJ1-1; 7 positions match TRBD1. Germline lookup yields CDR1 MNHEY and CDR2 SMNVEV (reference sequence). The CDR3 consists of 14 residues. J lost 4 bases, V lost 4 bases, and 6 bases had no gene match.